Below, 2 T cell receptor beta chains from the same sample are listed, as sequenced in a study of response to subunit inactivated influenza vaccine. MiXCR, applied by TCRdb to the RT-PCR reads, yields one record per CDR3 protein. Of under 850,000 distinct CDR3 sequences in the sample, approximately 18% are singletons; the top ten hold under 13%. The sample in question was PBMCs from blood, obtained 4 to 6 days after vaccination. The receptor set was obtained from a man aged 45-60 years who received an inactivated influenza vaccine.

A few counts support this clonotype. CDR3 amino acids: CASSSSGDPEQYF. CDR3 sequence (DNA): TGTGCCAGCAGCTCCTCAGGGGACCCCGAGCAGTACTTC. The rearrangement links TRBV11-2 to TRBJ2-7; a weak D match, TRBD1 (6 bases). The CDR3 consists of 13 residues. The ends were cut back, 4 bases at V and 6 bases at J, with 13 bases in the middle. Per the germline V gene, CDR1 is SGHAT and CDR2 is FQNNGV.

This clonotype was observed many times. Here the CDR3 reads CASSLGFPGPSTDTQYF. The CDR3 nucleotides are TGTGCCAGCAGCTTAGGATTCCCGGGGCCAAGCACAGATACGCAGTATTTT. The chain carries TRBV7-9 and TRBJ2-3; the D gene could be TRBD1 or TRBD2 (5 bases each). CDR1 and CDR2 from the germline V gene are SEHNR and FQNEAQ (reference sequence). The CDR3 runs to 17 residues. V gave up 1 base and J gave up 0 bases, with 14 bases separating them. Full variable domain (missing parts from reference TRBV7-9 and TRBJ2-3): DTGVSQNPRHKITKRGQNVTFRCDPISEHNRLYWYRQTLGQGPEFLTYFQNEAQLEKSRLLSDRFSAERPKGSFSTLEIQRTEQGDSAMYLCASSLGFPGPSTDTQYFGPGTRLTVL.